Given below is one TCR beta chain in context. This sample stems from a study of blood T cell repertoires in COVID-19. Across the study: Italy, Spain and the United States were the sources of the convalescent and acute COVID-19 samples. The cDNA or gDNA used as material had been derived from T cells, B-cell-depleted T cells, or PBMCs.

Germline lookup yields CDR1 MDHEN and CDR2 SYDVKM. After removal of 7 bases from V and 0 bases from J, the junction contained 14 bases not matched to a gene. The CDR3 has 17 residues. Original handling: Nucleated cell number was recorded as an estimate derived from reference gene primer amplification. Clones were read by immunoSEQ multiplex PCR, and TCRdb kept only the in-frame ones, dropping some. D and trimming were read from the DNA, whereas the V and J calls and clone size are those reported in that table. This sample has approximately 33,000 clones; about 88% occur once, and the top ten carry roughly 19%.

The chain is built from TRBV28 and TRBJ1-2; 7 bases agree with TRBD1. The receptor's source is a man in his 70s with acute or convalescent COVID-19. Source material: peripheral blood. The CDR3, as DNA: TGTGCCAGCACCTTCCCCGCCGGGACAGAAACTAACTATGGCTACACCTTC. Its translation: CASTFPAGTETNYGYTF.